This section outlines one T cell receptor (beta chain) sequence together with its context. Its antigen specificity is not known. No much larger clone is present one base from it, and per-base qualities are unavailable. Each collaborating institution followed its own protocols to collect whole blood in K2EDTA tubes. Collaborator samples were shipped for TCRbeta analysis as frozen whole blood, isolated PBMCs, or DNA extracted from either sample type. Trimming takes 6 bases from V and 7 bases from J, and the germline ends sit 19 bases apart. Taken from cysteine to phenylalanine, the CDR3 has 16 residues. Left in the record is the CDR3 DNA by itself, 48 bases read in frame from the first base. The germline V gene encodes CDR1 SGHAT and CDR2 FQNNGV. The sample comes from a study of blood T cell repertoires in COVID-19 (dated by TCRdb to about 2020). With regard to the full study: Samples from collaborators originated in the United States, Italy and Spain and spanned both the acute and convalescent phases of COVID-19. The prospective study material was composed of cDNA or gDNA derived from T cells, B-cell-depleted T cells, or PBMCs. Samples came from the ongoing ImmuneRACE study (first 160 participants) plus 1,254 subjects from 6 global collaborators. The dataset comprised deeply sampled blood TCRbeta repertoires from subjects exposed to, actively infected with, or recovered from COVID-19. The sample metadata nearly always contained a de-identified subject ID, COVID-19 status, age in years and sex. HLA class I and class II types, where available, came from metadata supplied by the sample provider rather than from assay-based typing. A freely available public database, intended as a resource for researchers studying the immune response to SARS-CoV-2, is where the repertoires were released. On the study overall, not on this receptor specifically: The quantity of clinical and demographic metadata differed by source and by participant and was supplied without curation.

TCRbeta CDR3 regions were amplified from genomic DNA by means of the immunoSEQ Assay, a bias-controlled multiplex PCR. In the source study's methods: Within the assay, amplification of reference gene primers was used to estimate how many nucleated cells each sample contained. Sequence reads were collapsed and filtered to measure the absolute abundance of every unique TCRbeta CDR3 rearrangement. For each sample, productive Simpson clonality was calculated as the square root of Simpson's diversity index over productive rearrangements. TCRdb's version of the immuneACCESS table is confined to in-frame rearrangements and falls short of the full clone set. An unresolved V gene accounts for under half of the shortfall where checked; the remainder is of unknown origin. From that table come the V and J calls and clone size; the DNA was used to work out D and trimming. A total of under 140,000 clones appear in this sample, approximately 70% of them only once. The leading ten clones occupy around 8% of the sample.

The sequence derives from a woman in her sixties or seventies with acute or convalescent COVID-19. The chain joins TRBV11-2 to TRBJ1-6, and perhaps TRBD1 as D gene, on 5 matching bases. What was sequenced was peripheral blood. Here the CDR3 is given as CASRTSRGGWNSPLHF. The sequenced DNA: TGTGCCAGCAGAACCTCCCGGGGGGGTTGGAATTCACCCCTCCACTTT.